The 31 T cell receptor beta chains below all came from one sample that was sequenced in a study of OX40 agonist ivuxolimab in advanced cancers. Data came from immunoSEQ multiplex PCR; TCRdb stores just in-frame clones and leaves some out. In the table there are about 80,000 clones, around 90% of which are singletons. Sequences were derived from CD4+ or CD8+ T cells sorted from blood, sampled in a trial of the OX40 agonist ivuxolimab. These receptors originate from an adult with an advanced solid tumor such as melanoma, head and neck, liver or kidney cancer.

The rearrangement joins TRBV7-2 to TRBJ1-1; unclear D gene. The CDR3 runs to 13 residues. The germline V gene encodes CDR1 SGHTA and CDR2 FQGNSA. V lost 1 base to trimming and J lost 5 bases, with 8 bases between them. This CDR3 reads CASSLDLATEAFF. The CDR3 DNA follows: TGTGCCAGCAGCTTAGATCTTGCGACTGAAGCTTTCTTT.

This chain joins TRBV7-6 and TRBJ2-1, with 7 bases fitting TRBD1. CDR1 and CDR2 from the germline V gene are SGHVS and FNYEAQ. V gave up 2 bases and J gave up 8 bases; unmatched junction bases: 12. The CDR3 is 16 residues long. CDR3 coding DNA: TGTGCCAGCAGCTTAAAGAGGGGGCCGGGTGATGATGAGCAGTTCTTC. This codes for CASSLKRGPGDDEQFF.

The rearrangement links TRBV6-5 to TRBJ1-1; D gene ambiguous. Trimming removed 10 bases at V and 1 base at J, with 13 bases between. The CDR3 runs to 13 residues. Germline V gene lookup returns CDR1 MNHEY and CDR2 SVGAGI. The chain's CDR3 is CATFRVRNTEAFF. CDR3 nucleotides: TGTGCCACCTTTCGAGTGAGGAACACTGAAGCTTTCTTT.

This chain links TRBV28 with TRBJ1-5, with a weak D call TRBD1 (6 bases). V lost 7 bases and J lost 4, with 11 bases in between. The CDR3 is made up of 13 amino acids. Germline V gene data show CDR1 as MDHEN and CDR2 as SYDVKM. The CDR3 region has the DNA TGTGCCAGCAAAGGACAGCTTAATCAGCCCCAGCATTTT. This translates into CASKGQLNQPQHF. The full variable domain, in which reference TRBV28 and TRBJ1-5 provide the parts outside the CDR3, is DVKVTQSSRYLVKRTGEKVFLECVQDMDHENMFWYRQDPGLGLRLIYFSYDVKMKEKGDIPEGYSVSREKKERFSLILESASTNQTSMYLCASKGQLNQPQHFGDGTRLSIL.

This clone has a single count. The CDR3 sequence: CASSLAEVARGAETQYF. The CDR3 region has the DNA TGTGCCAGCAGCTTAGCGGAGGTAGCGAGGGGTGCCGAGACCCAGTACTTC. This rearrangement joins TRBV7-9 to TRBJ2-5; D tentatively fits TRBD1 or TRBD2 (5 bases each). Trimming shortened V by 0 bases and J by 5 bases, and 19 bases separated the two germline ends. CDR3 size: 17 residues. CDR1 and CDR2 (germline): SEHNR, FQNEAQ (reference sequence). The whole variable domain, remainder taken from reference TRBV7-9 and TRBJ2-5, is DTGVSQNPRHKITKRGQNVTFRCDPISEHNRLYWYRQTLGQGPEFLTYFQNEAQLEKSRLLSDRFSAERPKGSFSTLEIQRTEQGDSAMYLCASSLAEVARGAETQYFGPGTRLLVL.

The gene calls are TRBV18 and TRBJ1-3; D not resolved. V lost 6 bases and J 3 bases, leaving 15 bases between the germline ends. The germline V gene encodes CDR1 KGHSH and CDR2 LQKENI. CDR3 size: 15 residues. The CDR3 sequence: CASSKAPDGGNTIYF. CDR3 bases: TGTGCCAGCTCTAAAGCCCCGGACGGTGGAAACACCATATATTTT.

The CDR3 reads CASSEVGEPQETQYF. CDR3 DNA sequence: TGTGCCAGCAGTGAAGTCGGGGAGCCTCAAGAGACCCAGTACTTC. The chain links TRBV6-1 to TRBJ2-5, with a tentative D call TRBD2 (5 bases). Germline V lookup: CDR1 MNHNS, CDR2 SASEGT. Trimming took off 1 base at V and 2 bases at J, with 11 bases between the two ends. This CDR3 contains 15 residues.

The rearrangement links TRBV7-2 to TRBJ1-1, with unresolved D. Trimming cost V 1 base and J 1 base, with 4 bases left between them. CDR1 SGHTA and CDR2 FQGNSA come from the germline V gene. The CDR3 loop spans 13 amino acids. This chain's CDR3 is CASSLGQNTEAFF. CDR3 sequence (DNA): TGTGCCAGCAGCTTAGGACAGAACACTGAAGCTTTCTTT.

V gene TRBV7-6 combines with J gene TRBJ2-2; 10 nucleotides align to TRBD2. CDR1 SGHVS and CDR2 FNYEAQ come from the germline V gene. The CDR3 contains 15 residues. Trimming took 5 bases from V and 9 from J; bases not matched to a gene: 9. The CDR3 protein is CASSRGLAEGRELFF. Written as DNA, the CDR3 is TGTGCCAGCAGCCGAGGACTAGCGGAGGGGAGGGAGCTGTTTTTT.

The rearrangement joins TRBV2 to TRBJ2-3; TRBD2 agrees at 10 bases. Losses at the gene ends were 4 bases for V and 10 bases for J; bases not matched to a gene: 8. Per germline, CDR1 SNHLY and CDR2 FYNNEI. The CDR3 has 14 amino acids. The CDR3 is CASSATSGVQAQYF. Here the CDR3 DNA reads TGTGCCAGCAGTGCTACTAGCGGGGTTCAGGCGCAGTATTTT.

CDR3 nucleotide sequence: TGCGCCAGCAGCCAACAGGGGGCGACTGAGACCCAGTACTTC. Protein product: CASSQQGATETQYF. The rearrangement uses TRBV5-1 and TRBJ2-5; 9 positions match TRBD1. The V gene's germline CDR1 is SGHRS and CDR2 YFSETQ. V lost 4 bases, J lost 5 bases, and 6 bases stayed unmatched. This CDR3 comprises 14 residues. Variable domain in full (rest from reference TRBV5-1 and TRBJ2-5): KAGVTQTPRYLIKTRGQQVTLSCSPISGHRSVSWYQQTPGQGLQFLFEYFSETQRNKGNFPGRFSGRQFSNSRSEMNVSTLELGDSALYLCASSQQGATETQYFGPGTRLLVL.

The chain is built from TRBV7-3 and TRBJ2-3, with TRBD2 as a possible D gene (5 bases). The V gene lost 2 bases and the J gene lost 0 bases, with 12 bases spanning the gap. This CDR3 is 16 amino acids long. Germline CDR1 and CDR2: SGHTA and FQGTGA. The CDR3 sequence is CASSLGGVSSTDTQYF. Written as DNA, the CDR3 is TGTGCCAGCAGCTTAGGAGGCGTGTCTAGCACAGATACGCAGTATTTT.

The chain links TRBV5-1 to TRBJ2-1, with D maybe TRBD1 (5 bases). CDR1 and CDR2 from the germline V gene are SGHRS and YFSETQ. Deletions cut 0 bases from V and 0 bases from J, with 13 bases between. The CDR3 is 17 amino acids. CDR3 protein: CASSLVAGRLSYNEQFF. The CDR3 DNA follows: TGCGCCAGCAGCTTGGTCGCAGGGCGTCTCTCCTACAATGAGCAGTTCTTC.

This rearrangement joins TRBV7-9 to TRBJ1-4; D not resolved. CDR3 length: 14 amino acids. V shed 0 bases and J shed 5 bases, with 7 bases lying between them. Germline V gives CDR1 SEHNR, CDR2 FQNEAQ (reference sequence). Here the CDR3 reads CASSLAPMNEKLFF. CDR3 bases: TGTGCCAGCAGCTTAGCGCCCATGAATGAAAAACTGTTTTTT.

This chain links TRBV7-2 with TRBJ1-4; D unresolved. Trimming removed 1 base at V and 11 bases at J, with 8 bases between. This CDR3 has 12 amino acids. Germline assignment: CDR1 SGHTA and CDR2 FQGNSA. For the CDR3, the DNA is TGTGCCAGCAGCTTAGACGGGTATAAACTGTTTTTT. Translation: CASSLDGYKLFF. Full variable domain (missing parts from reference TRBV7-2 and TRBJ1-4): GAGVSQSPSNKVTEKGKDVELRCDPISGHTALYWYRQSLGQGLEFLIYFQGNSAPDKSGLPSDRFSAERTGGSVSTLTIQRTQQEDSAVYLCASSLDGYKLFFGSGTQLSVL.

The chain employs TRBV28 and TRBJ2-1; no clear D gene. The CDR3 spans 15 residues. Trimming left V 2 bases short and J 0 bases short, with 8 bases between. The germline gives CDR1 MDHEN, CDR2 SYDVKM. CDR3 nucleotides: TGTGCCAGCAGTTTAGTCCCGGTCTCCTACAATGAGCAGTTCTTC. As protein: CASSLVPVSYNEQFF.

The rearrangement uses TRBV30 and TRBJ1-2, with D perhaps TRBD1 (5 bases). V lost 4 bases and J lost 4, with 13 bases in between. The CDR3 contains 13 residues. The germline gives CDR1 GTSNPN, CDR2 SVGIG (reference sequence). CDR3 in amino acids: CAWTRGVSYGYTF. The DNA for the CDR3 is TGTGCCTGGACTAGGGGTGTCAGCTATGGCTACACCTTC. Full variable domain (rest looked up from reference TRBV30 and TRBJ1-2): SQTIHQWPATLVQPVGSPLSLECTVEGTSNPNLYWYRQAAGRGLQLLFYSVGIGQISSEVPQNLSASRPQDRQFILSSKKLLLSDSGFYLCAWTRGVSYGYTFGSGTRLTVV.

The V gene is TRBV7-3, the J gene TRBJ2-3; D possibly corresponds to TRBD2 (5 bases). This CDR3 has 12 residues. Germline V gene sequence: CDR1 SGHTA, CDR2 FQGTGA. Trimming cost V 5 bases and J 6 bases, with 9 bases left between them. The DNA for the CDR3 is TGTGCCAGCAGCATCACTAGGGATACGCAGTATTTT. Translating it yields CASSITRDTQYF.

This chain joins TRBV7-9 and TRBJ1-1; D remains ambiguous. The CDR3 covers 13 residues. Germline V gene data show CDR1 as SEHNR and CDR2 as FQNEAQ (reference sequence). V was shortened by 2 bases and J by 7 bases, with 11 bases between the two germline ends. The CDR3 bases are TGTGCCAGCAGCTTAACAGACTCCGGTGAAGCTTTCTTT. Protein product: CASSLTDSGEAFF.

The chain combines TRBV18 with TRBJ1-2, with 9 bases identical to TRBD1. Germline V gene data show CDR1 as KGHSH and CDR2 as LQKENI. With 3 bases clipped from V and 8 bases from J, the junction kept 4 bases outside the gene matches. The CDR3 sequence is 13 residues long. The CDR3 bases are TGTGCCAGCTCACCCCGGGACAGGGACGGCTACACCTTC. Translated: CASSPRDRDGYTF.

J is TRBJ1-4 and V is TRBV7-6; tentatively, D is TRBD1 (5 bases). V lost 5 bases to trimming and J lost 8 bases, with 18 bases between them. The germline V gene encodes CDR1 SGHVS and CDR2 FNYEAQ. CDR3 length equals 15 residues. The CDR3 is CASSPSGRRGEKLFF. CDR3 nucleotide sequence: TGTGCCAGCAGCCCTTCGGGACGCCGTGGGGAAAAACTGTTTTTT.

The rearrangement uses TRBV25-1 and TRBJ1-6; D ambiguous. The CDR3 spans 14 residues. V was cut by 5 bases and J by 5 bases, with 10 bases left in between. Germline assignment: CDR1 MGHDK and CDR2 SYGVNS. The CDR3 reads CASSLLVNNSPLHF. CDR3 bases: TGTGCCAGCAGTTTACTTGTCAATAATTCACCCCTCCACTTT.

Here the CDR3 DNA reads TGTGCCAGCAGACGAGGACTAGCGGGGAGCACAGATACGCAGTATTTT. As protein: CASRRGLAGSTDTQYF. V gene TRBV2 combines with J gene TRBJ2-3, with 12 bases identical to TRBD2. This CDR3 region has 16 residues. The germline V gene has CDR1 SNHLY and CDR2 FYNNEI. J gave up 0 bases and V 6 bases, and 4 bases lay outside the gene matches. Full variable domain (remainder filled in from reference TRBV2 and TRBJ2-3): EPEVTQTPSHQVTQMGQEVILRCVPISNHLYFYWYRQILGQKVEFLVSFYNNEISEKSEIFDDQFSVERPDGSNFTLKIRSTKLEDSAMYFCASRRGLAGSTDTQYFGPGTRLTVL.

The CDR3 here is CASSPDRENTEAFF. The CDR3 DNA reads as TGTGCCAGTAGTCCGGACAGAGAGAACACTGAAGCTTTCTTT. The V gene is TRBV19, the J gene TRBJ1-1; tentative D call: TRBD1 (6 bases). The V and J ends lost 5 bases and 1 base respectively, with 11 bases between them. This CDR3 is 14 amino acids long. Per germline, CDR1 LNHDA and CDR2 SQIVND (reference sequence). Filled out from reference TRBV19 and TRBJ1-1, the complete variable domain reads DGGITQSPKYLFRKEGQNVTLSCEQNLNHDAMYWYRQDPGQGLRLIYYSQIVNDFQKGDIAEGYSVSREKKESFPLTVTSAQKNPTAFYLCASSPDRENTEAFFGQGTRLTVV.

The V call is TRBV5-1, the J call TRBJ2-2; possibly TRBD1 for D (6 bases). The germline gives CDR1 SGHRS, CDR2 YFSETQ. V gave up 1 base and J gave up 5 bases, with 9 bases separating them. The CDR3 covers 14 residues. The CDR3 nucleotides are TGCGCCAGCAGCTTGAGTCAGGGGACCGGGGAGCTGTTTTTT. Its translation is CASSLSQGTGELFF.

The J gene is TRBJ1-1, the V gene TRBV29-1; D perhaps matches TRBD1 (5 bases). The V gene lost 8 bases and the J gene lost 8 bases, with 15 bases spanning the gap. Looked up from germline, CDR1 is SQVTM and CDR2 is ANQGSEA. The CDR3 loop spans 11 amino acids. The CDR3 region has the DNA TGCAGCTCCAGGCAGACAGACGAAGCTTTCTTT. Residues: CSSRQTDEAFF.

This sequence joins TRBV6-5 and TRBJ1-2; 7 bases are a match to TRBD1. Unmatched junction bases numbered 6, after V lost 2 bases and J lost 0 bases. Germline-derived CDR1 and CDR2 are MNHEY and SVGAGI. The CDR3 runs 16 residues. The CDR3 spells CASSYTRTGANYGYTF. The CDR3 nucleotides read TGTGCCAGCAGTTACACCCGGACAGGAGCTAACTATGGCTACACCTTC.

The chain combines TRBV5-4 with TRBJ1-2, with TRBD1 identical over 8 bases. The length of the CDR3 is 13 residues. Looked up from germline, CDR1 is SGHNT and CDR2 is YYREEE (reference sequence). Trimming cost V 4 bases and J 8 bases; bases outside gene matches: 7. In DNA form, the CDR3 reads TGTGCCAGCAGCCCGGACAGGGTAGGCGGCTACACCTTC. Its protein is CASSPDRVGGYTF.

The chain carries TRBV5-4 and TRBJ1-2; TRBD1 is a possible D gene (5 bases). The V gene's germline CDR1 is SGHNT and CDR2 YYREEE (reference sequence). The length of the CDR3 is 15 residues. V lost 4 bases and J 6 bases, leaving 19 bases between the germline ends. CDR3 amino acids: CASSVTGARLDGYTF. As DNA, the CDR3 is TGTGCCAGCAGCGTCACAGGTGCTAGATTGGATGGCTACACCTTC. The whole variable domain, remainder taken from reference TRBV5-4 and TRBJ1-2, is ETGVTQSPTHLIKTRGQQVTLRCSSQSGHNTVSWYQQALGQGPQFIFQYYREEENGRGNFPPRFSGLQFPNYSSELNVNALELDDSALYLCASSVTGARLDGYTFGSGTRLTVV.

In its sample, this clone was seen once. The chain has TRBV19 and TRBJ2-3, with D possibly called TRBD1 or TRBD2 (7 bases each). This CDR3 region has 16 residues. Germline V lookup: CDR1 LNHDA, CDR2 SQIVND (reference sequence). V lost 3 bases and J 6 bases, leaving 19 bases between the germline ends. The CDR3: CASSMAGRGRSDTQYF. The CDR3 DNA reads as TGTGCCAGTAGTATGGCGGGGAGGGGGCGTTCGGATACGCAGTATTTT.

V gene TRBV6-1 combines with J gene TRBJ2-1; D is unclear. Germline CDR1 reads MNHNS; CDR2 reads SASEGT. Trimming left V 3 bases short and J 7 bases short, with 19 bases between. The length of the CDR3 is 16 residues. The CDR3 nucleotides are TGTGCCAGCAGTGATATCTCGAGAGAGGTTGGGAATGAGCAGTTCTTC. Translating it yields CASSDISREVGNEQFF.